This passage covers 4 T cell receptor beta chains from one sample sequenced in a study of metastatic and nonmetastatic thyroid tumors. Thyroid surgery was performed in patients who had received no treatment beforehand. Via MiXCR, TCRdb re-called the PCR reads. The sample carries about 85,000 clones, approximately 9% recorded once. Sequencing was done on a sample of blood. The source of these receptors is a female donor with papillary thyroid cancer or a benign thyroid nodule (not recorded which). Some clones in this sample may be carry-over from other donors' samples.

Many counts were recorded for this clone. Other nucleotide sequences from this sample produce the same CDR3. J is TRBJ2-3 and V is TRBV19; TRBD1 matches at 11 bases. The CDR3 has 16 residues. In germline, CDR1 is LNHDA, CDR2 SQIVND (reference sequence). V was pared by 6 bases and J by 5 bases, with 10 bases of the junction left unmatched. The CDR3 region is CASRVRGQGEGDTQYF. The DNA for the CDR3 is TGTGCCAGTAGGGTCCGGGGACAGGGGGAAGGAGATACGCAGTATTTT.

This clone showed up many times. The chain employs TRBV6-4 and TRBJ1-2; 12 bases line up with TRBD1. Germline assignment: CDR1 MRHNA and CDR2 SNTAGT. The CDR3 consists of 15 residues. The V segment lost 2 bases and the J segment 8 bases; nucleotides outside the gene matches: 6. In DNA form, the CDR3 reads TGTGCCAGCAGTGACGGGACAGGGGGCGCGGGAGGCTACACCTTC. Protein: CASSDGTGGAGGYTF.

The table lists this clone with many counts. CDR3 nucleotides: TGCAGTGTACAATTGGCCGGCGGCGAAAGCAATGAGCAGTTCTTC. The encoded protein is CSVQLAGGESNEQFF. The chain links TRBV20-1 to TRBJ2-1; D unclear. Germline V gene data show CDR1 as DFQATT and CDR2 as SNEGSKA (reference sequence). The CDR3 extends over 15 amino acids. The ends were cut back, 7 bases at V and 6 bases at J, with 22 bases in the middle.

This clone was observed many times. The gene calls are TRBV2 and TRBJ1-5, with TRBD1 identical over 7 bases. Germline CDR1 SNHLY, CDR2 FYNNEI. This CDR3 has 14 residues. The junction had 4 bases not matched to a gene; V was cut back by 6 bases and J by 2 bases. Here the CDR3 reads CASSPDRGNQPQHF. For the CDR3, the DNA is TGTGCCAGCAGCCCCGACAGGGGCAATCAGCCCCAGCATTTT.